This is a list of T cell receptor beta chains from one sample in a study of Ad26.COV2.S vaccination and SARS-CoV-2 variants. Repertoires were generated with immunoSEQ multiplex PCR, while TCRdb's copy carries only in-frame clones and drops some. Of 350,000 to 400,000 clones in the sample, less than 90% were seen once. Source: peripheral blood, taken in a trial of Ad26.COV2.S vaccine versus placebo. Receptors originate from a person between 18 and 59 years old who received the Ad26.COV2.S COVID-19 vaccine or a placebo. Both conserved end residues are part of each CDR3. The D gene is left open where the match is weak. Only some rows state a clone size, as once, few, many or a class for expanded clones.

size,J,D,V,DNA,CDR3
-,TRBJ1-1,TRBD1,TRBV10-3,TGTGCCATCAGTGAGTACAGGGGGGAAACTGAAGCTTTCTTT,CAISEYRGETEAFF
-,TRBJ2-5,TRBD2,TRBV5-5,TGTGCCAGCAGTTTAGCGGGGCTGGAGACCCAGTACTTC,CASSLAGLETQYF
once,TRBJ1-1,-,TRBV11-3,TGTGCCAGCAGCTTAGATCCCCTCACTGAAGCTTTCTTT,CASSLDPLTEAFF
-,TRBJ2-7,TRBD2,TRBV6-2/TRBV6-3,TGTGCCAGCAGTTACAGGTCCCAGCGGGGGGCTGTCTACGAGCAGTACTTC,CASSYRSQRGAVYEQYF
-,TRBJ2-7,-,TRBV12-5,TGTGCTAGTGGTTTTGATTTGAACATGGCTACCTACGAGCAGTACTTC,CASGFDLNMATYEQYF
-,TRBJ2-5,-,TRBV5-8,TGTGCCAGCAGCTTGTCTAGAGAGACCCAGTACTTC,CASSLSRETQYF
-,TRBJ1-1,-,TRBV19,TGTGCCAGTAGATTACAGATGAACACTGAAGCTTTCTTT,CASRLQMNTEAFF
once,TRBJ1-4,-,TRBV6-5,TGTGCCAGCAGTTACTCGGGAGAGGAAAAACTGTTTTTT,CASSYSGEEKLFF
-,TRBJ1-2,-,TRBV3-1/TRBV3-2,TGTGCCAGCAGCCAAGAGTCCAGGGATGGTGGCTACACCTTC,CASSQESRDGGYTF
few,TRBJ1-5,-,TRBV7-2,TGTGCCAGCAGCGCTTTTGGCAATCAGCCCCAGCATTTT,CASSAFGNQPQHF
-,TRBJ2-7,TRBD1,TRBV29-1,TGCAGCGTTGAGGACCCAGGGGGCGCCCGGGACGAGCAGTACTTC,CSVEDPGGARDEQYF
-,TRBJ1-1,-,TRBV30,TGTGCCTGGAGTGTAGGTACTGAAGCTTTCTTT,CAWSVGTEAFF
few,TRBJ1-5,-,TRBV19,TGTGCCAGTAGTATAGATAAAGGAAATCAGCCCCAGCATTTT,CASSIDKGNQPQHF
-,TRBJ2-2,-,TRBV6-4,TGTGCCAGCAGTGACGTTACAGGCGGGGGGGAGCTGTTTTTT,CASSDVTGGGELFF
-,TRBJ2-6,-,TRBV18,TGTGCCAGCTCACAAGGGCTCTCTGGGGCCAACGTCCTGACTTTC,CASSQGLSGANVLTF
-,TRBJ1-4,-,TRBV19,TGTGCCAGTAGTCGGCCGAATGAAAAACTGTTTTTT,CASSRPNEKLFF
many,TRBJ1-4,-,TRBV5-6,TGTGCCAGCAGCTTGGGTCTCGGAAAACTGTTTTTT,CASSLGLGKLFF
-,TRBJ1-2,-,TRBV11-2,TGTGCCAGCAGCCTCAAGCCCCTGACCGTCTATGGCTACACCTTC,CASSLKPLTVYGYTF
-,TRBJ1-3,-,TRBV4-1,TGCGCCAGCAGCCAACCCCGGGAGTCTGGAAACACCATATATTTT,CASSQPRESGNTIYF
-,TRBJ1-6,TRBD1,TRBV6-5,TGTGCCACCCCCGGGACAGCCAAATATTCACCCCTCCACTTT,CATPGTAKYSPLHF
-,TRBJ2-2,-,TRBV12-3/TRBV12-4,TGTGCCAGCAGGCCGGTGGGTCCCGGGGAGCTGTTTTTT,CASRPVGPGELFF
-,TRBJ2-7,TRBD2,TRBV6-6,TGTGCCAGCAGCCAACCTAGCGGGGGTTCGTACGAGCAGTACTTC,CASSQPSGGSYEQYF
-,TRBJ2-3,-,TRBV5-1,TGCGCCAGCAGCCGAAGCTTAGAAGGTACGCAGTATTTT,CASSRSLEGTQYF
few,TRBJ1-1,-,TRBV2,TGTGCCACCGCACAAGGGGAGACAGACTTGGTCTCTTTCTTT,CATAQGETDLVSFF
-,TRBJ2-3,TRBD2,TRBV10-3,TGTGCCATCAGTGAGCGGGGGGGGAGCACAGATACGCAGTATTTT,CAISERGGSTDTQYF
-,TRBJ1-5,-,TRBV28,TGTGCCAGCAGTTCGAGGACAGACAATCAGCCCCAGCATTTT,CASSSRTDNQPQHF
-,TRBJ2-1,TRBD2,TRBV6-5,TGTGCCGCCCGGACTAGCGGGGTTGACGAGCAGTTCTTC,CAARTSGVDEQFF
once,TRBJ1-2,TRBD1,TRBV27,TGTGCCAGCGGCAAGGGGACAGGGAATGACTACACCTTC,CASGKGTGNDYTF
-,TRBJ2-2,-,TRBV4-2,TGTGCCAGCAGCCTTGGACTTTCAGGGGAGCTGTTTTTT,CASSLGLSGELFF
-,TRBJ2-5,TRBD2,TRBV11-2,TGTGCCAGCAGCTTCAGTTGGGAGCGGGGGCCCCAAGAGACCCAGTACTTC,CASSFSWERGPQETQYF
-,TRBJ1-2,TRBD1,TRBV12-3/TRBV12-4,TGTGCCAGCAGCCCGGACAGGGGCTATGGCTACACCTTC,CASSPDRGYGYTF
-,TRBJ1-3,TRBD1,TRBV18,TGTGCCAGCCTACCGACAGGGGAATTAAACACCATATATTTT,CASLPTGELNTIYF
once,TRBJ1-3,TRBD1,TRBV6-5,TGTGCCAGCAGTTACAACCTGGGACAGACTGGAAACACCATATATTTT,CASSYNLGQTGNTIYF
once,TRBJ1-2,TRBD1,TRBV5-1,TGCGCCAGCAGGGCCGGGACAGAGAGCGGCTACACCTTC,CASRAGTESGYTF
-,TRBJ2-1,TRBD2,TRBV5-1,TGCGCCAGCAGCCCACTAGCGGGGGGGGCGTATGAGCAGTTCTTC,CASSPLAGGAYEQFF
-,TRBJ1-1,-,TRBV7-6,TGTGCCAGCAGCCCAGGAGCAGGGCCCGTTCGTGGAGCTTTCTTT,CASSPGAGPVRGAFF
once,TRBJ1-3,TRBD1,TRBV25-1,TGTGCCAGCGGGGCCCGGGACAGGGTCTCTGGAAACACCATATATTTT,CASGARDRVSGNTIYF
-,TRBJ1-2,-,TRBV7-9,TGTGCCAGCAGCTTAGCTGAGACCCCGGTTAGCGATGGCTACACCTTC,CASSLAETPVSDGYTF
-,TRBJ1-5,-,TRBV7-2,TGTGCCAGCAGCACCATCTCTACAGGGAATCAGCCCCAGCATTTT,CASSTISTGNQPQHF
-,TRBJ1-2,TRBD1,TRBV12-3/TRBV12-4,TGTGCCAGCAGTTCACTACAGGGGCATGGCTACACCTTC,CASSSLQGHGYTF
-,TRBJ2-5,TRBD2,TRBV3-1/TRBV3-2,TGTGCCAGCAGCCAAGATCTAGCGGGGACCCAAGAGACCCAGTACTTC,CASSQDLAGTQETQYF
-,TRBJ1-3,TRBD1,TRBV5-1,TGCGCCAGCAGCTTGGGGACAGGTACCTCTGGAAACACCATATATTTT,CASSLGTGTSGNTIYF
-,TRBJ1-6,TRBD1,TRBV18,TGTGCCAGCTCATACAGGGGGTTCAATTCACCCCTCCACTTT,CASSYRGFNSPLHF
-,TRBJ1-3,-,TRBV7-9,TGTGCCAGCAGCTTAGCCAGGGCCGACTCTGGAAACACCATATATTTT,CASSLARADSGNTIYF
-,TRBJ1-2,-,TRBV14,TGTGCCAGCAGCCAAGATTGGGAGAACTATGGCTACACCTTC,CASSQDWENYGYTF
-,TRBJ2-3,-,TRBV19,TGTGCCCCAAGAGCGGGTGGGCCAGATACGCAGTATTTT,CAPRAGGPDTQYF
-,TRBJ2-1,-,TRBV11-3,TGTGCCAGCAGCCACCGACCGGCGGACAATGAGCAGTTCTTC,CASSHRPADNEQFF
-,TRBJ2-7,TRBD1,TRBV11-2,TGTGCCAGCAGCCTAGACAGGGGCTACGAGCAGTACTTC,CASSLDRGYEQYF
once,TRBJ2-7,TRBD2,TRBV28,TGTGCCAGCAGGACTACTAGCGGGGGGCCTTTCGGATACGAGCAGTACTTC,CASRTTSGGPFGYEQYF
-,TRBJ2-7,-,TRBV2,TGTGCCAGCGAACAGGGTCCCTACGAGCAGTACTTC,CASEQGPYEQYF
-,TRBJ2-2,TRBD1,TRBV7-7,TGTGCCAGCAGCTCGCTTCCAGGACAGGGGGTGGACACCGGGGAGCTGTTTTTT,CASSSLPGQGVDTGELFF
once,TRBJ2-6,-,TRBV5-6,TGTGCCAGCAGCTTGTACAGGACTCCCTCTGGGGCCAACGTCCTGACTTTC,CASSLYRTPSGANVLTF
-,TRBJ2-7,-,TRBV5-4,TGTGCCAGCAGCTTGGCCGAGACGGGAAGTTACGAGCAGTACTTC,CASSLAETGSYEQYF